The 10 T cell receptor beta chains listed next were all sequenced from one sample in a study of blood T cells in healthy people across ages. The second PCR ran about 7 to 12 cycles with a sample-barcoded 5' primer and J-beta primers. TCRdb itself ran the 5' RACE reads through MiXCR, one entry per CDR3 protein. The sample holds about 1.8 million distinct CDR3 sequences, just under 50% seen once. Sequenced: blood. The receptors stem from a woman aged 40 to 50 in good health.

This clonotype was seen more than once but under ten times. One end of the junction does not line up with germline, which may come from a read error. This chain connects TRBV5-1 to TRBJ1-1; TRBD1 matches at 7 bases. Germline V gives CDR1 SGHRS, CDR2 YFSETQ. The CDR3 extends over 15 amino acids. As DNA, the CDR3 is TGTGCCAGCAGCTTGGCAGGGACAGTAAACACTGAAGCTTTCTTT. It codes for CASSLAGTVNTEAFF. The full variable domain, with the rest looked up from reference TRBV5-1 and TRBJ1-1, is KAGVTQTPRYLIKTRGQQVTLSCSPISGHRSVSWYQQTPGQGLQFLFEYFSETQRNKGNFPGRFSGRQFSNSRSEMNVSTLELGDSALYLCASSLAGTVNTEAFFGQGTRLTVV.

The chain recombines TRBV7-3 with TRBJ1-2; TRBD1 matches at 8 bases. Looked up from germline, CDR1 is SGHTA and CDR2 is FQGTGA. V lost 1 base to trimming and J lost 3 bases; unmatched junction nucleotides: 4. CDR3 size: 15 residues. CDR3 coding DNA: TGTGCCAGCAGCTTAAATACAGGGGGTGACTATGGCTACACCTTC. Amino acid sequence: CASSLNTGGDYGYTF. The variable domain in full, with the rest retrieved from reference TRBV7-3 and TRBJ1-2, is GAGVSQTPSNKVTEKGKYVELRCDPISGHTALYWYRQSLGQGPEFLIYFQGTGAADDSGLPNDRFFAVRPEGSVSTLKIQRTERGDSAVYLCASSLNTGGDYGYTFGSGTRLTVV.

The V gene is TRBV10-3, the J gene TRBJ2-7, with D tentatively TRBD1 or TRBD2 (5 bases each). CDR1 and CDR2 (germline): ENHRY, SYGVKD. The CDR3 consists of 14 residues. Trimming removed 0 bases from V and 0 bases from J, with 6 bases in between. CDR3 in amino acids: CAISESGDSYEQYF. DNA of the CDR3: TGTGCCATCAGTGAGTCGGGGGACTCCTACGAGCAGTACTTC.

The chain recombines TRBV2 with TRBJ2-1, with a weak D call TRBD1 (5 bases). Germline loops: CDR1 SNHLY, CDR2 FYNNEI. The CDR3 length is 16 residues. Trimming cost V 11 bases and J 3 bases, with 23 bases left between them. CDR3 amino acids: CAGHTPGMGIYNEQFF. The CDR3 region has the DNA TGTGCCGGACACACCCCCGGAATGGGAATCTACAATGAGCAGTTCTTC.

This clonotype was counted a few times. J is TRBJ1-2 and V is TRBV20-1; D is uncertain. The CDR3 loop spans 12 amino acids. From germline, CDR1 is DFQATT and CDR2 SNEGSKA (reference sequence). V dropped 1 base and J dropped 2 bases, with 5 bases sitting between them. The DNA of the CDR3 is TGCAGTGCTAGAGCCGGAAACTATGGCTACACCTTC. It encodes CSARAGNYGYTF.

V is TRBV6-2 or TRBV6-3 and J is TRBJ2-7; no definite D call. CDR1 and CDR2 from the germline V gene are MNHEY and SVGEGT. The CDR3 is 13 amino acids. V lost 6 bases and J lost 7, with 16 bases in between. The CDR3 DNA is TGTGCCAGCAGACTCAGAGGCTACAATGAGCAGTACTTC. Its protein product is CASRLRGYNEQYF.

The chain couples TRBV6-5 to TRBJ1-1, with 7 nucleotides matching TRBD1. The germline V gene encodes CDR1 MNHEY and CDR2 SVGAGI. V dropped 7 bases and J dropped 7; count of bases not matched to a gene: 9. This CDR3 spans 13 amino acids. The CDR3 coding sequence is TGTGCCAGCATCCGGACAGGCGGTTATGAAGCTTTCTTT. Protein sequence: CASIRTGGYEAFF.

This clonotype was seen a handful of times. CDR3 in amino acids: CASSYDKGRMNTEAFF. CDR3 nucleotide sequence: TGCGCCAGCAGCTACGACAAGGGACGGATGAACACTGAAGCTTTCTTT. V is TRBV5-1 and J is TRBJ1-1, with D perhaps TRBD1 (5 bases). Germline CDR1 SGHRS, CDR2 YFSETQ. This CDR3 is built from 16 residues. V dropped 3 bases and J dropped 0 bases, with 15 bases sitting between them.

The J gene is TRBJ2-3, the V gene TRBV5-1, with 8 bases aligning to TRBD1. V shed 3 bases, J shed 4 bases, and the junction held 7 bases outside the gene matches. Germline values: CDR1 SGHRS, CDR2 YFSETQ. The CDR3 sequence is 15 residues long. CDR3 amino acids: CASSYRTGQADTQYF. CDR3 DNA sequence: TGCGCCAGCAGCTACCGGACAGGGCAGGCAGATACGCAGTATTTT.

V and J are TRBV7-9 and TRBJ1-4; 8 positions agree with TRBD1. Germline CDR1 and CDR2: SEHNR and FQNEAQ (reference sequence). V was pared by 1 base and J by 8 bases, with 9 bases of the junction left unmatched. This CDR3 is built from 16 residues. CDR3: CASSLGLSGGDEKLFF. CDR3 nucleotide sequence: TGTGCCAGCAGCTTAGGTTTATCAGGGGGCGACGAAAAACTGTTTTTT. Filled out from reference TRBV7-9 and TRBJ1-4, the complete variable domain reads DTGVSQNPRHKITKRGQNVTFRCDPISEHNRLYWYRQTLGQGPEFLTYFQNEAQLEKSRLLSDRFSAERPKGSFSTLEIQRTEQGDSAMYLCASSLGLSGGDEKLFFGSGTQLSVL.